This is a list of T cell receptor beta chains from one sample in a study of glioma-infiltrating T cells. Each CDR3 protein is one row after TCRdb ran MiXCR on the multiplex PCR reads. Among 300,000 to 450,000 distinct CDR3 sequences listed, 41% were seen once. Sequences were obtained from glioma tissue, nonneoplastic brain tissue, or PBMCs (not recorded which). The receptors were sampled from a human donor with low-grade glioma or glioblastoma, undergoing nonglioma brain surgery, or in good health (not recorded which). CDR3s include the opening cysteine and the closing phenylalanine or tryptophan. A D gene is named only where the DNA matches it firmly. Part of the rows lack a size; the others show once, few, many or a class for expanded clones.

CDR3	DNA	D	V	J	size
CASSLEAGLEQYF	TGTGCCAGCAGCTTAGAGGCAGGGCTCGAGCAGTACTTC	.	TRBV28	TRBJ2-7	.
CSARTGNTEAFF	TGCAGTGCTAGAACGGGAAACACTGAAGCTTTCTTT	.	TRBV20-1	TRBJ1-1	many
CASSQALRLAGADEQYF	TGCGCCAGCAGCCAAGCCCTAAGACTAGCGGGAGCGGACGAGCAGTACTTC	TRBD2	TRBV4-3	TRBJ2-7	few
CASSPQGVTTEAFF	TGTGCCAGCAGTCCTCAGGGGGTGACCACTGAAGCTTTCTTT	TRBD1	TRBV28	TRBJ1-1	many
CSASGASGFTDTQYF	TGCAGTGCTAGTGGGGCTAGCGGGTTCACAGATACGCAGTATTTT	TRBD2	TRBV20-1	TRBJ2-3	few
CASSQDPGPYEQYF	TGTGCCAGCAGCCAAGATCCTGGTCCCTACGAGCAGTACTTC	.	TRBV4-2	TRBJ2-7	few
CASGSVAGMYNEQYF	TGTGCCAGCGGCTCCGTAGCGGGAATGTACAATGAGCAGTACTTC	TRBD2	TRBV6-1	TRBJ2-7	.
CASSLVFRGAPEAFF	TGTGCCAGCAGCTTAGTTTTCAGGGGGGCACCTGAAGCTTTCTTT	TRBD1	TRBV7-9	TRBJ1-1	few
CASSRTSLSSYNEQFF	TGTGCCAGCAGTCGGACCAGCCTAAGCTCCTACAATGAGCAGTTCTTC	.	TRBV28	TRBJ2-1	many
CASSLGNFGKLFF	TGTGCCAGCAGTCTTGGGAACTTTGGAAAACTGTTTTTT	.	TRBV6-6	TRBJ1-4	.
CASSPRTSGSPETQYF	TGTGCCAGCAGCCCCCGGACTAGCGGGAGCCCAGAGACCCAGTACTTC	TRBD2	TRBV4-2	TRBJ2-5	few
CASREPGTEAFF	TGTGCCAGCAGGGAGCCCGGCACTGAAGCTTTCTTT	.	TRBV28	TRBJ1-1	.
CAISATRTGVYGYTF	TGTGCCATCAGTGCGACTAGGACAGGTGTCTATGGCTACACCTTC	TRBD1	TRBV10-3	TRBJ1-2	.
CASSLQRPGRSYEQYF	TGTGCCAGCAGCCTCCAACGGCCGGGACGCAGCTACGAGCAGTACTTC	.	TRBV7-9	TRBJ2-7	few
CASSLMVVTVNTEAFF	TGTGCCAGCAGTTTAATGGTGGTTACGGTGAACACTGAAGCTTTCTTT	.	TRBV28	TRBJ1-1	many
CASSPAGAEAFF	TGCGCCAGCAGCCCGGCGGGAGCAGAAGCTTTCTTT	.	TRBV4-1	TRBJ1-1	few
CASSPAGASPLHF	TGTGCCAGCAGCCCAGCAGGGGCTTCACCCCTCCACTTT	.	TRBV7-2	TRBJ1-6	few
CASSRRGQGDYGYTF	TGTGCCAGCAGCAGAAGGGGACAGGGGGACTATGGCTACACCTTC	TRBD1	TRBV7-9	TRBJ1-2	once
CSARDDKGIYEQYF	TGCAGTGCTAGAGACGACAAGGGAATCTACGAGCAGTACTTC	.	TRBV20-1	TRBJ2-7	.
CATSGGQSTSYNEQFF	TGTGCCACCAGTGGCGGACAGTCGACGTCTTACAATGAGCAGTTCTTC	.	TRBV27	TRBJ2-1	.
CSVEAWTSGDTQYF	TGCAGCGTTGAAGCTTGGACTAGCGGTGATACGCAGTATTTT	TRBD2	TRBV29-1	TRBJ2-3	.
CASSYSPSGVHNEQFF	TGTGCCAGCAGTTACTCACCTAGCGGTGTCCACAATGAGCAGTTCTTC	TRBD2	TRBV6-6	TRBJ2-1	.
CAISTGDTDTQYF	TGTGCCATCAGCACAGGGGACACAGATACGCAGTATTTT	TRBD1	TRBV10-3	TRBJ2-3	few
CASSLGTAEAFF	TGTGCCAGCAGTTTAGGGACGGCTGAAGCTTTCTTT	.	TRBV27	TRBJ1-1	many
CASSVRSVTDTQYF	TGCGCCAGCAGCGTACGGTCAGTGACAGATACGCAGTATTTT	.	TRBV4-3	TRBJ2-3	many
CASSYDGGYGYTF	TGTGCCAGCAGCTACGACGGCGGCTATGGCTACACCTTC	.	TRBV7-9	TRBJ1-2	.
CASSQDGGSYGYTF	TGTGCCAGCAGCCAGGACGGCGGGAGCTATGGCTACACCTTC	.	TRBV6-2/TRBV6-3	TRBJ1-2	many
CAISDITASGRETQYF	TGTGCCATCAGTGACATCACGGCTAGCGGGAGGGAGACCCAGTACTTC	TRBD2	TRBV10-3	TRBJ2-5	few
CASSERFGAVLEQYF	TGTGCCAGCAGTGAAAGGTTTGGGGCTGTCCTGGAGCAGTACTTC	.	TRBV25-1	TRBJ2-7	many
CASGWRLDNQPQHF	TGTGCCAGTGGTTGGAGATTGGACAATCAGCCCCAGCATTTT	.	TRBV28	TRBJ1-5	.
CASSLQGAVRGFNEQFF	TGTGCCAGCAGCTTACAAGGGGCAGTACGGGGCTTCAATGAGCAGTTCTTC	.	TRBV7-9	TRBJ2-1	few
CSATTGYSNQPQHF	TGCAGTGCAACGACAGGATATAGCAATCAGCCCCAGCATTTT	.	TRBV20-1	TRBJ1-5	many
CASSAGTRGYEQFF	TGTGCCAGCAGTGCCGGGACTAGAGGCTATGAGCAGTTCTTC	TRBD2	TRBV6-1	TRBJ2-1	once
CSASDFNTQYF	TGCAGTGCTAGCGACTTCAATACGCAGTATTTT	.	TRBV20-1	TRBJ2-3	many
CASSPLAGETYNEQFF	TGCGCCAGCAGCCCTCTAGCGGGAGAAACCTACAATGAGCAGTTCTTC	TRBD2	TRBV4-3	TRBJ2-1	many
CASSGLPGTSGNNEQFF	TGTGCCAGCAGTGGCCTCCCAGGGACTAGCGGGAACAATGAGCAGTTCTTC	TRBD2	TRBV25-1	TRBJ2-1	.
CASSSFAGGTNEQFF	TGCGCCAGCAGCTCCTTTGCGGGAGGCACGAATGAGCAGTTCTTC	TRBD2	TRBV5-1	TRBJ2-1	.
CASTKTGANTGELFF	TGTGCCAGCACAAAGACAGGTGCGAACACCGGGGAGCTGTTTTTT	.	TRBV7-9	TRBJ2-2	many